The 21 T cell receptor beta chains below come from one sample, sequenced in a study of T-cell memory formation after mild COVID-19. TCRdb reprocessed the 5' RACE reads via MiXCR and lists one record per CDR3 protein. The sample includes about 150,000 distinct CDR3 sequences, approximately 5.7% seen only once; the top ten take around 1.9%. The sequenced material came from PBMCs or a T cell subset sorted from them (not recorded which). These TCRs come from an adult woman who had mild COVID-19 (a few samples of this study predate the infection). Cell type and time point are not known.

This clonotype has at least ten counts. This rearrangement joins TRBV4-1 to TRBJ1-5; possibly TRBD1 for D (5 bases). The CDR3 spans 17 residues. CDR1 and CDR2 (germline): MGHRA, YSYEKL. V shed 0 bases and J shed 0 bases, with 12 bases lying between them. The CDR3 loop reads CASSQDPGFYSNQPQHF. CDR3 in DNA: TGCGCCAGCAGCCAAGACCCAGGGTTTTATAGCAATCAGCCCCAGCATTTT.

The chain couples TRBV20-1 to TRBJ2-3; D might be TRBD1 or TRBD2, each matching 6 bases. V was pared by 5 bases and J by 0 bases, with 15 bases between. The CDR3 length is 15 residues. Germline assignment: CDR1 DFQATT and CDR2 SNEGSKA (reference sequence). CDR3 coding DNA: TGCAGTGCTTCTCGGGGGCCTGAGAGCACAGATACGCAGTATTTT. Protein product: CSASRGPESTDTQYF.

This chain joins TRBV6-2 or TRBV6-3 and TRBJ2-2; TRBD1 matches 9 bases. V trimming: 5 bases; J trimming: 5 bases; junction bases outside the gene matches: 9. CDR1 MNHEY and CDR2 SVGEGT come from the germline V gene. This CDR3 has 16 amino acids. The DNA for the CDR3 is TGTGCCAGCAGTCGAAAGCCGGGACAGGGAACCGGGGAGCTGTTTTTT. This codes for CASSRKPGQGTGELFF.

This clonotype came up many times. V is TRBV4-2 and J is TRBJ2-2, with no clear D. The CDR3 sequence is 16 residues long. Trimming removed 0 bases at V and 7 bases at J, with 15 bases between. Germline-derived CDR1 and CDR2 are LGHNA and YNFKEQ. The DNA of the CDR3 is TGTGCCAGCAGCCAAGAATTCCCCCCATATGACGGGGAGCTGTTTTTT. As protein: CASSQEFPPYDGELFF.

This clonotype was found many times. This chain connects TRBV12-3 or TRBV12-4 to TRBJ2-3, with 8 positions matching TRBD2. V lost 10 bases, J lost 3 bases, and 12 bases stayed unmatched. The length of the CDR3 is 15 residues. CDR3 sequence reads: CATLAGLYETDTQYF. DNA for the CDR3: TGTGCCACCCTAGCGGGTCTCTACGAGACAGATACGCAGTATTTT.

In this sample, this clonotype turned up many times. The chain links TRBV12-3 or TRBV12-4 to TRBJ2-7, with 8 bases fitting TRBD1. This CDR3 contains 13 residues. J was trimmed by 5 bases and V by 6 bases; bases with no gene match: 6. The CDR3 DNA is TGTGCCAGCAGCGACAGGGGACGGGACGAGCAGTACTTC. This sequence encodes CASSDRGRDEQYF.

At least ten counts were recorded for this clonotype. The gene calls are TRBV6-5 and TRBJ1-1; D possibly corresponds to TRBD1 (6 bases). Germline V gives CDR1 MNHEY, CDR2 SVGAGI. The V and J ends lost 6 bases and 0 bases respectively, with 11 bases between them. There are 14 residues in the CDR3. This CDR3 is CASRSGEVNTEAFF. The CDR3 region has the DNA TGTGCCAGCAGATCAGGGGAGGTGAACACTGAAGCTTTCTTT.

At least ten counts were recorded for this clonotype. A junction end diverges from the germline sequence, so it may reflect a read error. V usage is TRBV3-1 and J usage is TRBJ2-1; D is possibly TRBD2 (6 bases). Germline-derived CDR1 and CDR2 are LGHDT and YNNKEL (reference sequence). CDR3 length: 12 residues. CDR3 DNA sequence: TGTGCCAGCAGACTAGGAGGGAAAAAGCTTGACTTC. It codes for CASRLGGKKLDF.

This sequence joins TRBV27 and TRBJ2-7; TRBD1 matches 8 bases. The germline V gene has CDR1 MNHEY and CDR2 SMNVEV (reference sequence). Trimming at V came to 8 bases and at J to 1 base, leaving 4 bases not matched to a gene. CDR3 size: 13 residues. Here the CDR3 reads CASPGQESYEQYF. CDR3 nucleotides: TGTGCCAGCCCGGGACAGGAGTCCTACGAGCAGTACTTC.

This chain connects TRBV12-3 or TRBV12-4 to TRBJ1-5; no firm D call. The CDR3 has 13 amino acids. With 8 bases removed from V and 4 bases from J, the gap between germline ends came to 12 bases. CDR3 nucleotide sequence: TGTGCCAGCTGTCTGTCCCAGAATCAGCCCCAGCATTTT. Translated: CASCLSQNQPQHF.

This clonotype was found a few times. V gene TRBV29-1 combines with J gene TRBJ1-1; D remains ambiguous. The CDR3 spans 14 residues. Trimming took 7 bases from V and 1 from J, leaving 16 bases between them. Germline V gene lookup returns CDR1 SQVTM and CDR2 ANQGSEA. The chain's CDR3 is CSGSSALGNTEAFF. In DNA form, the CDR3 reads TGCAGCGGGTCGTCTGCATTGGGGAACACTGAAGCTTTCTTT.

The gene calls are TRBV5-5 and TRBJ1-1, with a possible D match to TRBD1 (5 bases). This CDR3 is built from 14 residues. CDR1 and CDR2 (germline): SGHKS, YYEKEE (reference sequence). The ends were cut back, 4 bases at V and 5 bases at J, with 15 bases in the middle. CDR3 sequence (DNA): TGTGCCAGCAGCCCGGCCGGGGGGAGAACTGAAGCTTTCTTT. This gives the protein CASSPAGGRTEAFF.

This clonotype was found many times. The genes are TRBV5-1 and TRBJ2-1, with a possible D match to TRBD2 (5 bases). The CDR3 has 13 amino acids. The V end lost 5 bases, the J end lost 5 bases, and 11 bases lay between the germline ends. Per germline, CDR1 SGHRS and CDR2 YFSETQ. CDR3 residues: CASSAGQNNEQFF. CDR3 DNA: TGCGCCAGCAGTGCGGGCCAAAACAATGAGCAGTTCTTC.

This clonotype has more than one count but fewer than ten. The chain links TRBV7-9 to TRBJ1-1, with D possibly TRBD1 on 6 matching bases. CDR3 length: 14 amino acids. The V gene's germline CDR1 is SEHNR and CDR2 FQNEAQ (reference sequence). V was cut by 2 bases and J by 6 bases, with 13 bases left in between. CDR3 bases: TGTGCCAGCAGCTTAAGAGATTCAGGGGCTGAAGCTTTCTTT. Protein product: CASSLRDSGAEAFF.

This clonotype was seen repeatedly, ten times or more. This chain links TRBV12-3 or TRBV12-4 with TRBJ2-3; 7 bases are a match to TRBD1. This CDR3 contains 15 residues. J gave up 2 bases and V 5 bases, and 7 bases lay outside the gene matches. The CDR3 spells CASSPGQAVTDTQYF. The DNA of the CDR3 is TGTGCCAGCAGTCCAGGACAGGCTGTCACAGATACGCAGTATTTT.

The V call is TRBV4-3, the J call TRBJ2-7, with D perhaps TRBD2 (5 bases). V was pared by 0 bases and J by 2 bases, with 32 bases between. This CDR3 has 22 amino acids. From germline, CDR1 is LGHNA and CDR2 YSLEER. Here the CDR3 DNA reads TGCGCCAGCAGCCAAGATGCGTTAGCGCTTATCGGAAGAGGGTTCACGCCCTACGAGCAGTACTTC. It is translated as CASSQDALALIGRGFTPYEQYF.

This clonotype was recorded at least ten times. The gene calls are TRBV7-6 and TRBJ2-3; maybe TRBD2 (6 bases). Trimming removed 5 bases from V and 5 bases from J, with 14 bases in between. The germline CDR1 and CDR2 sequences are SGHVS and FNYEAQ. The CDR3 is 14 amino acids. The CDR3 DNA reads TGTGCCAGCAGCATTCTAGCGAGGGGAGATACGCAGTATTTT. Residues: CASSILARGDTQYF.

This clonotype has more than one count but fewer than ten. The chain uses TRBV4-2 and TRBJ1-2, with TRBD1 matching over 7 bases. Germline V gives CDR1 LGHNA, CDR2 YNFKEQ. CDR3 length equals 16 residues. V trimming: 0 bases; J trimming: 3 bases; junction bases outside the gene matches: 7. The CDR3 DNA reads TGTGCCAGCAGCCAAGATAACAGGGGTTCTGACTATGGCTACACCTTC. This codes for CASSQDNRGSDYGYTF.

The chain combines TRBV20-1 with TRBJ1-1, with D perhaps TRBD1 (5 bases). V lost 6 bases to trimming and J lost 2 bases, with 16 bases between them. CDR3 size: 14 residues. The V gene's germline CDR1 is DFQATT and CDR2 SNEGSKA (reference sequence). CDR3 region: CSAPRQGGNTEAFF. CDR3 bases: TGCAGTGCGCCGAGGCAGGGCGGAAACACTGAAGCTTTCTTT.

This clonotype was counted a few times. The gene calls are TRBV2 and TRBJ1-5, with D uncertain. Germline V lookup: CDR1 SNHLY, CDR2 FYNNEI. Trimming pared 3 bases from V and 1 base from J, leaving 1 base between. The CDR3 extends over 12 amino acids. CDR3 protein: CASSDSNQPQHF. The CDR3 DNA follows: TGTGCCAGCAGTGACAGCAATCAGCCCCAGCATTTT.

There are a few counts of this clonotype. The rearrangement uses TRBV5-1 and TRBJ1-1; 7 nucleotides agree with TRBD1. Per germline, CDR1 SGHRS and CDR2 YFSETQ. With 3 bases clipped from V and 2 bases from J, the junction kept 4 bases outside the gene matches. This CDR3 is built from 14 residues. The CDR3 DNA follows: TGCGCCAGCAGCTGGACAGGTTTCAACACTGAAGCTTTCTTT. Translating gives CASSWTGFNTEAFF.